This entry lists 8 T cell receptor beta chains sequenced from one sample in a study of blood T cell repertoires in COVID-19. The protocol was immunoSEQ multiplex PCR, while the TCRdb copy is restricted to in-frame clones and leaves out a portion. Of fewer than 350,000 clones listed, about 86% were seen once; the top ten hold 2.5% to 3%. Material for sequencing was peripheral blood. These receptors originate from a woman aged 60 to 75 with active or convalescent COVID-19.

This clone was seen a handful of times. The chain recombines TRBV27 with TRBJ2-1; 10 bases match TRBD2. Trimming cost V 5 bases and J 14 bases; bases outside gene matches: 6. Germline loops: CDR1 MNHEY, CDR2 SMNVEV (reference sequence). CDR3 length: 12 amino acids. CDR3 sequence (DNA): TGTGCCAGCAGTACGCTAGCGGGGGTGGAGTTCTTC. Translating it yields CASSTLAGVEFF.

The J gene is TRBJ1-2, the V gene TRBV6-4, with 9 positions matching TRBD1. CDR3 size: 13 residues. CDR1 and CDR2 from the germline V gene are MRHNA and SNTAGT. V lost 7 bases to trimming and J lost 5 bases; unmatched junction nucleotides: 5. CDR3 amino acids: CASTPTGGYGYTF. The CDR3 DNA follows: TGTGCCAGCACTCCGACAGGGGGGTATGGCTACACCTTC.

The chain carries TRBV28 and TRBJ2-3, with a possible D match to TRBD2 (5 bases). CDR1 is MDHEN and CDR2 is SYDVKM in the germline V gene. The CDR3 covers 15 residues. Trimming took off 2 bases at V and 0 bases at J, with 9 bases between the two ends. The DNA for the CDR3 is TGTGCCAGCAGTTTACAGACGGGAAGCACAGATACGCAGTATTTT. Protein: CASSLQTGSTDTQYF.

The rearrangement uses TRBV4-3 and TRBJ1-4, with a weak D call TRBD1 (5 bases). This CDR3 is built from 17 residues. CDR1 is LGHNA and CDR2 is YSLEER in the germline V gene. Deletions cut 1 base from V and 7 bases from J, with 19 bases between. The DNA of the CDR3 is TGCGCCAGCAGCCAAGGACCTTACGGGGGTAGTTCTGAAAAACTGTTTTTT. Translating it yields CASSQGPYGGSSEKLFF.

V and J are TRBV5-1 and TRBJ1-2; D not resolved. Trimming left V 0 bases short and J 4 bases short, with 13 bases between. CDR3 length: 15 residues. CDR1 is SGHRS and CDR2 is YFSETQ in the germline V gene. In DNA form, the CDR3 reads TGCGCCAGCAGCTTGGAGGCGGCGCTAAGCTATGGCTACACCTTC. It codes for CASSLEAALSYGYTF. Full variable domain (remainder filled in from reference TRBV5-1 and TRBJ1-2): KAGVTQTPRYLIKTRGQQVTLSCSPISGHRSVSWYQQTPGQGLQFLFEYFSETQRNKGNFPGRFSGRQFSNSRSEMNVSTLELGDSALYLCASSLEAALSYGYTFGSGTRLTVV.

The chain employs TRBV7-8 and TRBJ2-7; weak D call: TRBD1 (6 bases). Deletions cut 5 bases from V and 2 bases from J, with 13 bases between. The CDR3 runs 14 residues. CDR1 is SGHVS, CDR2 FQNEAQ, per germline. This chain's CDR3 is CASSPPDRPYEQYF. Written as DNA, the CDR3 is TGTGCCAGCAGCCCCCCGGACAGACCCTACGAGCAGTACTTC.

The chain combines TRBV10-3 with TRBJ1-1, with D perhaps TRBD1 (6 bases). Trimming removed 4 bases from V and 7 bases from J, with 13 bases in between. The germline V gene has CDR1 ENHRY and CDR2 SYGVKD. The CDR3 is 13 amino acids. The chain's CDR3 is CAISGSGDGEAFF. The CDR3, as DNA: TGTGCCATCAGTGGATCAGGGGACGGTGAAGCTTTCTTT.

The chain has TRBV18 and TRBJ1-5; TRBD1 might be the D (5 bases). Trimming stripped 1 base from V and 6 bases from J, with 10 bases between. Germline assignment: CDR1 KGHSH and CDR2 LQKENI. This CDR3 region has 14 residues. Here the CDR3 DNA reads TGTGCCAGCTCACCACTAGGAGACAGTCAGCCCCAGCATTTT. It codes for CASSPLGDSQPQHF.